This is a list of T cell receptor beta chains from one sample in a study of blood T cell repertoires in COVID-19. Method: immunoSEQ multiplex PCR; TCRdb's copy keeps in-frame clones and lacks some. The sample carries 95,000 to 150,000 clones, around 85% recorded once. The sequenced material came from peripheral blood. The receptors come from a man between 60 and 75 years old with acute or convalescent COVID-19. Each CDR3 is given with its conserved first and last residue. A D gene is named only where the DNA matches it firmly. For some rows the clone size is stated as once, few or many, or as a class when expanded; others skip it.

v_call,j_call,clone_size,d_call,cdr3_nt,cdr3_aa
TRBV3-1/TRBV3-2,TRBJ2-1,-,TRBD1,TGTGCCAGCAGCCTCTCGGACAGGGCCCACAATGAGCAGTTCTTC,CASSLSDRAHNEQFF
TRBV5-4,TRBJ1-2,few,TRBD1,TGTGCCAGCAGCCAACTCGTTTCTCCGGGACAGGGGGCTGGCTACACCTTC,CASSQLVSPGQGAGYTF
TRBV10-3,TRBJ2-7,once,-,TGTGCCATCAAGGCAGGCTCCTACGAGCAGTACTTC,CAIKAGSYEQYF
TRBV19,TRBJ2-2,once,-,TGTGCCAGTAGTACACGATACCGGGACAAGCTAAACACCGGGGAGCTGTTTTTT,CASSTRYRDKLNTGELFF
TRBV15,TRBJ2-2,-,TRBD1,TGTGCCACCAGCAGAGAATTCGTGGTTGCGATACAGGGGCCCACCGGGGAGCTGTTTTTT,CATSREFVVAIQGPTGELFF
TRBV6-5,TRBJ2-7,-,-,TGTGCCAGCAGTTACTCGAGGCAGTCCTACGAGCAGTACTTC,CASSYSRQSYEQYF
TRBV21-1,TRBJ1-2,-,-,TGTGCCCCGAAGGGAGTTGGCTACACCTTC,CAPKGVGYTF
TRBV6-6,TRBJ2-2,few,TRBD1,TGTGCCAGCAGTTACGGGACAGGGAAAGGCACCGGGGAGCTGTTTTTT,CASSYGTGKGTGELFF
TRBV28,TRBJ1-5,-,-,TGTGCCAGCAGCCCCGGGGTCAGGGGCGAGCAGCCCCAGCATTTT,CASSPGVRGEQPQHF
TRBV9,TRBJ2-1,-,TRBD2,TGTGCCAGCAGCGGACTAGCGGGAATGAGCAATGAGCAGTTCTTC,CASSGLAGMSNEQFF
TRBV28,TRBJ2-7,few,-,TGTGCCAGCAGCCCTGGCAGGGGACCCTACGAGCAGTACTTC,CASSPGRGPYEQYF
TRBV3-1/TRBV3-2,TRBJ2-1,-,-,TGTGCCAGCAGCCTTACTAACAGGGAAAGTCAATGGAATGAGCAGTTCTTC,CASSLTNRESQWNEQFF
TRBV7-2,TRBJ2-1,-,-,TGTGCCAGCAGCTCCGACAGGAAGGAGTTCTTC,CASSSDRKEFF
TRBV5-8,TRBJ1-5,-,-,TGTGCCAGCAGCTTGGCTCGGGGAACCCAGCATTTT,CASSLARGTQHF
TRBV10-1,TRBJ2-1,-,-,TGCGCCAGCAGTGATGGCGGAGTTTTGAATGAGCAGTTCTTC,CASSDGGVLNEQFF
TRBV6-2/TRBV6-3,TRBJ1-5,-,TRBD1,TGTGCCAGCAGTTACGACAGGGGGCTCTCCGGCAATCAGCCCCAGCATTTT,CASSYDRGLSGNQPQHF
TRBV6-5,TRBJ2-1,-,TRBD1,TGTGCCAGCAGTTCATGGGGACAGGGGTACATCAATGAGCAGTTCTTC,CASSSWGQGYINEQFF
TRBV9,TRBJ1-4,-,-,TGTGCCAGCAGCGTAGATGTGGGGGGTACAGGTCCTGAAAAACTGTTTTTT,CASSVDVGGTGPEKLFF
TRBV2,TRBJ1-5,few,TRBD1,TGTGCCAGCACCACGGGACAGAAAAATCAGCCCCAGCATTTT,CASTTGQKNQPQHF
TRBV6-5,TRBJ1-2,few,-,TGTGCCAGCAGTCCCCGGCCGGCGGAATATGGCTACACCTTC,CASSPRPAEYGYTF
TRBV19,TRBJ1-3,once,-,TGTGCCAGCATGGACAGTGGGAGCTCTGGAAACACCATATATTTT,CASMDSGSSGNTIYF
TRBV29-1,TRBJ1-6,-,-,TGCAGCGTTTCTACAGGGATAAGTAATTCACCCCTCCACTTT,CSVSTGISNSPLHF
TRBV9,TRBJ2-1,-,-,TGTGCCAGCAGCGTAGAAGGGGCAGCAAGCTACAATGAGCAGTTCTTC,CASSVEGAASYNEQFF
TRBV7-8,TRBJ1-2,-,TRBD1,TGTGCCAGCAGCTTAGAAGGGACAGGGCTCTCGTTTAGTGGCTACACCTTC,CASSLEGTGLSFSGYTF
TRBV19,TRBJ2-3,-,TRBD1,TGTGCCAGTACGAGAGGACAGGGATCGGCTTCTAGCACAGATACGCAGTATTTT,CASTRGQGSASSTDTQYF
TRBV9,TRBJ2-4,once,-,TGTGCCAGCAGCGTAGCTGCGGGAGCCAAAAACATTCAGTACTTC,CASSVAAGAKNIQYF
TRBV28,TRBJ2-7,once,TRBD2,TGTGCCAGCAGTTCAGCGGGAGGGTCCTACGAGCAGTACTTC,CASSSAGGSYEQYF
TRBV6-1,TRBJ2-5,-,TRBD2,TGTGCCAGCAGTGAAGCGTGGGCGGGGGGAGAGACCCAGTACTTC,CASSEAWAGGETQYF
TRBV28,TRBJ2-7,-,TRBD2,TGTGCCAGCACCTCTCCCGACGCTAGCGGGAAAGGGCCCTACGAGCAGTACTTC,CASTSPDASGKGPYEQYF
TRBV27,TRBJ2-4,-,-,TGTGCCAGCAGTCCCCTAACGGGAAGCTTTGTCGCCAAAAACATTCAGTACTTC,CASSPLTGSFVAKNIQYF
TRBV3-1/TRBV3-2,TRBJ2-2,-,-,TGTGCCAGCAGCCAAGGCAGGGAAACCGGGGAGCTGTTTTTT,CASSQGRETGELFF
TRBV10-3,TRBJ2-3,few,TRBD2,TGTGCCATCGCCCCCGGGGAAACTAGCGGGAGCGGGAATACGCAGTATTTT,CAIAPGETSGSGNTQYF
TRBV28,TRBJ1-1,-,-,TGTGCCAGCAGTTACTCGGACTACACTGAAACTTTCTTT,CASSYSDYTETFF
TRBV3-1/TRBV3-2,TRBJ2-2,-,TRBD2,TGTGCCAGCAGCCAAGCTAGCGGGAAGGGCACCGGGGAGCTGTTTTTT,CASSQASGKGTGELFF
TRBV12-5,TRBJ2-7,-,-,TGTGCTAGTGGTTTGACGGGAGACCAGAGGGGCTCCTACGAGCAGTACTTC,CASGLTGDQRGSYEQYF
TRBV5-8,TRBJ1-5,-,-,TGTGCCAGCAGCTTTATGAGTAGCAATCAGCCCCAGCATTTT,CASSFMSSNQPQHF
TRBV10-3,TRBJ2-7,-,TRBD1,TGTGCCATCAGGTCCCCGGACAGGGAGACGCAGTACTTC,CAIRSPDRETQYF
TRBV11-1,TRBJ2-5,-,TRBD1,TGTGCCAGCAGCTTAGCCTCTGGATCGGGACAGGGGGATCGGTACTTC,CASSLASGSGQGDRYF
TRBV7-6,TRBJ1-1,-,TRBD1,TGTGCCAGCAGCCCGAGACAGGGGTCGGGCACTGAAGCTTTCTTT,CASSPRQGSGTEAFF
TRBV9,TRBJ1-2,few,TRBD1,TGTGCCAGCAGCCCAGGACAGGGGACGTCGCCCTATGGCTACACCTTC,CASSPGQGTSPYGYTF
TRBV4-1,TRBJ2-2,few,-,TGCGCCAGCAGCCAAGAGGGAAAGGGGGCGAACACCGGGGAGCTGTTTTTT,CASSQEGKGANTGELFF
TRBV4-3,TRBJ2-7,few,-,TGCGCCAGCAGCCAAGAAGTAGCTGGCGAGCAGTACTTC,CASSQEVAGEQYF
TRBV7-9,TRBJ2-7,few,TRBD1,TGTGCCAGCAGCCCCTGGGGGACAGGGTTATACGAGCAGTACTTC,CASSPWGTGLYEQYF
TRBV5-1,TRBJ2-1,-,TRBD2,TGCGCCAGCAGCCTGACCTTAGCGGGAGGGCCATATGAGCAGTTCTTC,CASSLTLAGGPYEQFF
TRBV7-9,TRBJ2-7,-,-,TGTGCCAGCAGCTTAGAAGCGATCCGGGACTACGAGCAGTACTTC,CASSLEAIRDYEQYF